The text below deals with one T cell receptor (beta chain). This record comes from a study of blood T cell repertoires in COVID-19. On the study more broadly: Acute and convalescent COVID-19 specimens originated in the United States, Italy and Spain. T cells, B-cell-depleted T cells, or PBMCs provided the cDNA or gDNA that served as material.

The CDR3 is 17 amino acids. J lost 3 bases, V lost 5 bases, and 11 bases had no gene match. Germline V gives CDR1 MDHEN, CDR2 SYDVKM. Authors' analysis steps: From reference gene primer amplification, estimates of nucleated cell counts were derived. This table comes from immunoSEQ multiplex PCR, and its TCRdb copy is limited to in-frame clones, with some not included. That table supplies the V and J calls and clone size; D and trimming were determined from the DNA. Of fewer than 70,000 clones listed, over 75% are singletons. The sequence came from a woman older than 75 with active COVID-19. J is TRBJ2-2 and V is TRBV28; 8 bases are a match to TRBD2. The sample comprised peripheral blood. CDR3 amino acids: CASSIIGGALDTGELFF. In DNA form, the CDR3 reads TGTGCCAGCAGTATTATCGGGGGGGCCTTGGACACCGGGGAGCTGTTTTTT.